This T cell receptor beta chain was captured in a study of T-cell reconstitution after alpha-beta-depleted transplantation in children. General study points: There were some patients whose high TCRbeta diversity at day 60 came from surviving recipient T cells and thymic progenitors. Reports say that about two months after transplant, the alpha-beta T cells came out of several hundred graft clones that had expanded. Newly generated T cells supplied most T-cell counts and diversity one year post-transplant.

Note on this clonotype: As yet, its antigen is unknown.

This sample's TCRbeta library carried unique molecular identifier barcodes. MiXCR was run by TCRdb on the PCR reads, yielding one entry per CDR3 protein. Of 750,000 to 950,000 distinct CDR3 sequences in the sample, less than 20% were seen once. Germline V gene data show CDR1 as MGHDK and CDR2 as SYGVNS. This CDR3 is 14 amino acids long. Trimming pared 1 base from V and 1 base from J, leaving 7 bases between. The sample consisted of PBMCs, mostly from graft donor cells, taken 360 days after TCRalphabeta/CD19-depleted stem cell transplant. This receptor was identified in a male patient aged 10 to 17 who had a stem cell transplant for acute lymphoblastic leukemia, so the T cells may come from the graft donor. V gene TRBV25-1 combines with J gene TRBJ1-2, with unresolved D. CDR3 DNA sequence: TGTGCCAGCAGTGAATGGGCCCGTAACTATGGCTACACCTTC. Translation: CASSEWARNYGYTF.